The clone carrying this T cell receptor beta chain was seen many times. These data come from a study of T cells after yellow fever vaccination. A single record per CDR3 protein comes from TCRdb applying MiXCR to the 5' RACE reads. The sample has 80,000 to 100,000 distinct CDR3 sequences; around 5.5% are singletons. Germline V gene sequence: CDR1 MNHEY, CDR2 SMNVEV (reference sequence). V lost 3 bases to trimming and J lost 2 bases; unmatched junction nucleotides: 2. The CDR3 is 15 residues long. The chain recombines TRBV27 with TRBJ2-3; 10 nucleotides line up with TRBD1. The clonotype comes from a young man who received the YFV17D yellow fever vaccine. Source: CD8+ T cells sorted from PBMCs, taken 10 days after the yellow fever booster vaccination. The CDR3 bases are TGTGCCAGCAGTTTCGGGACAGGGGACACAGATACGCAGTATTTT. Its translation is CASSFGTGDTDTQYF.